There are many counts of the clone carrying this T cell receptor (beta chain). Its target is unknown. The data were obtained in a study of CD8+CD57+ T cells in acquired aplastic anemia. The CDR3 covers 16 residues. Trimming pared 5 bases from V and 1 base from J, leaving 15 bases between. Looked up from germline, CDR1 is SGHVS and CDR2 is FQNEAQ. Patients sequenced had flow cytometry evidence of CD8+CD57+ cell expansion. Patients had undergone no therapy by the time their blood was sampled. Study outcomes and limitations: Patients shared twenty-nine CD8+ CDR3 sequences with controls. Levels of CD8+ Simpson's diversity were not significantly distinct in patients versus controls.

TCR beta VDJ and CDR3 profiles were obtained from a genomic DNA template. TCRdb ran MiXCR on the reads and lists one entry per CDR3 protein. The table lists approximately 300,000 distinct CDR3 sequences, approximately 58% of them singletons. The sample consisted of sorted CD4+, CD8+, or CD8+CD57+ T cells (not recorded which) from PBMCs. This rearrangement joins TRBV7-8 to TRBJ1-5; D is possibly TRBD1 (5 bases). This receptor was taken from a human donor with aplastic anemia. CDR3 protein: CASSTVEGRSNQPQHF. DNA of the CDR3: TGTGCCAGCAGCACCGTCGAGGGGCGGAGCAATCAGCCCCAGCATTTT.